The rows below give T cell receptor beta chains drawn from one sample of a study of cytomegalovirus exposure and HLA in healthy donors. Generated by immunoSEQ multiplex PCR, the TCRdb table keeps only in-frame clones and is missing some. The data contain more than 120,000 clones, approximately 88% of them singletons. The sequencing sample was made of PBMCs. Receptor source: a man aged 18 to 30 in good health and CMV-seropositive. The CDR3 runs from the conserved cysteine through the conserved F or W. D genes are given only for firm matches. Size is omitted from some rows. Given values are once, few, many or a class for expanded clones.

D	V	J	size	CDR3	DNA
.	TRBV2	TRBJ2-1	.	CASLAGDPYNEQFF	TGTGCCAGCCTTGCAGGGGACCCCTACAATGAGCAGTTCTTC
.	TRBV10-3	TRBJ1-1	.	CAIRDGQQINTEAFF	TGTGCCATCAGAGATGGACAGCAGATAAACACTGAAGCTTTCTTT
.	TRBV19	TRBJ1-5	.	CASTINGGGQPQHF	TGTGCCAGTACAATTAATGGGGGGGGCCAGCCCCAGCATTTT
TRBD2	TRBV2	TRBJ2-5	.	CASHRGGETQYF	TGTGCCAGCCACCGGGGGGGCGAGACCCAGTACTTC
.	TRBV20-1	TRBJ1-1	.	CSARVSLEAFF	TGCAGTGCTAGAGTGAGCCTTGAAGCTTTCTTT
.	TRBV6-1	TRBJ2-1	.	CASNLSGEQFF	TGTGCCAGCAATCTTTCGGGTGAGCAGTTCTTC
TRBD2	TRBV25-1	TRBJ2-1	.	CASSLAGGNEQFF	TGTGCCAGCAGCCTCGCGGGGGGGAACGAGCAGTTCTTC
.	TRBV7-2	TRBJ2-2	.	CASSSPGSQKLFF	TGTGCCAGCAGTTCCCCGGGGAGCCAGAAGCTGTTTTTT
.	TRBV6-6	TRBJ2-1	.	CASSTVPRGYNEQFF	TGTGCCAGCAGCACCGTCCCTCGGGGTTACAATGAGCAGTTCTTC
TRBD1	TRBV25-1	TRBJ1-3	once	CASSEYIQAGQGGNTIYF	TGTGCCAGCAGTGAATATATTCAGGCGGGACAGGGAGGAAACACCATATATTTT
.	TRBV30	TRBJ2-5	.	CAWSPRPGETQYF	TGTGCCTGGAGTCCGCGGCCCGGGGAGACCCAGTACTTC
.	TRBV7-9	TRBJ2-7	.	CASSRDKGPYEQYF	TGTGCCAGCAGCAGGGACAAGGGCCCCTACGAGCAGTACTTC
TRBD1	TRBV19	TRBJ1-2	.	CASKDRTGRYGYTF	TGTGCCAGTAAAGACCGGACAGGGCGCTATGGCTACACCTTC
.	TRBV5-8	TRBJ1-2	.	CASSLEGDGYTF	TGTGCCAGCAGCTTGGAGGGGGATGGCTACACCTTC
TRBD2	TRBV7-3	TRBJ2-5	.	CASSAGGSQETQYF	TGTGCCAGCTCAGCGGGGGGCTCTCAAGAGACCCAGTACTTC
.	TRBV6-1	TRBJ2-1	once	CASSVNGFDNEQFF	TGTGCCAGCAGTGTGAACGGTTTCGACAATGAGCAGTTCTTC
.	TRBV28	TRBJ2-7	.	CASSRRTYEQYF	TGTGCCAGCAGTCGGCGGACCTACGAGCAGTACTTC
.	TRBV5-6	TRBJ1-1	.	CASSSDSGRRGVEAFF	TGTGCCAGCAGCTCCGATTCGGGACGGCGGGGGGTTGAAGCTTTCTTT
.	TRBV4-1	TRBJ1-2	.	CASSHSMTASNYGYTF	TGCGCCAGCAGCCATTCTATGACAGCCTCTAACTATGGCTACACCTTC
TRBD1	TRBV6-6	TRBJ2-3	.	CASKAGTGEDTQYF	TGTGCCAGCAAAGCCGGGACAGGGGAAGATACGCAGTATTTT
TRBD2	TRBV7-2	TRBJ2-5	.	CASSPGTSGGYYQETQYF	TGTGCCAGCAGCCCAGGGACTAGCGGGGGGTACTACCAAGAGACCCAGTACTTC
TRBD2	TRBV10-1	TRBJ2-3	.	CASSGGGTQYF	TGCGCCAGCAGTGGGGGGGGTACGCAGTATTTT
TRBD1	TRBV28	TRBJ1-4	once	CATTGEKRHSNEKLFF	TGTGCCACCACAGGGGAAAAACGCCACTCTAATGAAAAACTGTTTTTT
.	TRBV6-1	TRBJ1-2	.	CASSEERQPSYGYTF	TGTGCCAGCAGTGAAGAGAGGCAGCCAAGCTATGGCTACACCTTC
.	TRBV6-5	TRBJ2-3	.	CASSRQFDSTDTQYF	TGTGCCAGCAGTAGACAGTTTGATAGCACAGATACGCAGTATTTT
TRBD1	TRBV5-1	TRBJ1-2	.	CASSLGDRGIPNYGYTF	TGCGCCAGCAGCTTGGGGGACAGGGGGATACCTAACTATGGCTACACCTTC
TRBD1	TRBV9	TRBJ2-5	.	CASSVAAGGSQETQYF	TGTGCCAGCAGCGTAGCGGCAGGGGGCAGCCAGGAGACCCAGTACTTC
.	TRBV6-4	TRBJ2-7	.	CASSDSPSYEQYF	TGTGCCAGCAGTGACTCTCCCAGCTACGAGCAGTACTTC